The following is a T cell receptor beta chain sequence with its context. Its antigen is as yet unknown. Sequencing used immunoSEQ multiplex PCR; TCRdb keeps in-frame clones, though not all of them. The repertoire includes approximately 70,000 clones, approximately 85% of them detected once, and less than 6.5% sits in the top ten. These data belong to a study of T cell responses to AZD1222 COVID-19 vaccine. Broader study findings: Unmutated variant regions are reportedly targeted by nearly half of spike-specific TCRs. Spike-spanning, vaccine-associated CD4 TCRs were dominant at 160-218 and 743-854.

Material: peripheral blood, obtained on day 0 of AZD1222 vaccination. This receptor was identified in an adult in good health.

In nucleotides, the CDR3 is TGTGCCAGTTCAACAGGGGGCGATTGGGAAGGCTACACCTTC. It is translated as CASSTGGDWEGYTF. The V call is TRBV9, the J call TRBJ1-2, with 9 positions matching TRBD1. V shed 8 bases and J 8 bases; nucleotides not matched to a gene: 13. Germline values: CDR1 SGDLS, CDR2 YYNGEE. This CDR3 is built from 14 residues. Together with reference TRBV9 and TRBJ1-2, the CDR3 gives the full variable domain: DSGVTQTPKHLITATGQRVTLRCSPRSGDLSVYWYQQSLDQGLQFLIQYYNGEERAKGNILERFSAQQFPDLHSELNLSSLELGDSALYFCASSTGGDWEGYTFGSGTRLTVV.